A single T cell receptor beta chain is shown here with its context. Its antigen has not been determined. One base away there is no much larger clone; base qualities are not given. The CDR3 runs 16 amino acids, cysteine and phenylalanine included. Only the CDR3 part of the read is kept: 48 bases, read in frame from the first base. The germline V gene (reference sequence) specifies LNHDA as CDR1 and SQIVND as CDR2. V and J are truncated by 1 base and 0 bases respectively, leaving an intervening sequence of 10 bases. This record belongs to a study of blood T cell repertoires in COVID-19 (dated by TCRdb to between 2020 and 2021). About the full investigation: Collaborator samples came from the United States, Italy and Spain and covered acute and convalescent phases of COVID-19. The prospective study material was composed of cDNA or gDNA derived from T cells, B-cell-depleted T cells, or PBMCs. Subjects who had been exposed to COVID-19, were actively infected with it, or had recovered from it provided the deeply sampled blood TCRbeta repertoires that made up the dataset. The samples were drawn from two sources: the first 160 participants of the ongoing ImmuneRACE study, and about 1,300 subjects contributed by 6 global collaborators. A de-identified subject ID, COVID-19 status, age in years and sex were almost always included in the sample metadata. The repertoires were released in a freely available public database intended as a resource for research on the immune response to SARS-CoV-2. HLA class I and class II types, where available, came from metadata supplied by the sample provider rather than from assay-based typing.

Another Seattle source contributed samples from volunteer blood donors who had recovered from COVID-19. Collaborating institutions collected whole blood in K2EDTA tubes following their own protocols. Collaborator samples were shipped for TCRbeta analysis as frozen whole blood, isolated PBMCs, or DNA extracted from either sample type. Study-wide conclusions, independent of this receptor: How much clinical and demographic metadata was included differed by source and by participant, and the metadata was provided uncurated.

TCRbeta CDR3 regions were amplified from genomic DNA by means of the immunoSEQ Assay, a bias-controlled multiplex PCR. The paper's data handling went like this. Nucleated cell counts per sample were estimated from amplification of reference gene primers within the assay. To quantify the absolute abundance of each unique TCRbeta CDR3 rearrangement, sequence reads were collapsed and filtered. For each sample, productive Simpson clonality was calculated by taking the square root of Simpson's diversity index across productive rearrangements. TCRdb retrieved this table from immuneACCESS and kept in-frame rearrangements only. Not all clones are present; in checked studies, unresolved V genes account for under half, and no reason is known for the remainder. From that table come the V and J calls and clone size; the DNA was used to work out D and trimming. In this sample the table shows 250,000 or so clones, 84% of which occur a single time. About 1.6% of the sample belongs to the ten largest clones.

Sequenced input: peripheral blood. The sequence came from a woman aged 40 to 55 who had recovered from COVID-19. The chain uses TRBV19 and TRBJ1-3; TRBD1 might be the D gene, on 5 matching bases. The sequence in DNA is TGTGCCAGTAGTATAGCAGGGCCCCTCTCTGGAAACACCATATATTTT. Its coded protein is CASSIAGPLSGNTIYF.